This T cell receptor beta chain was sequenced in a study of cytomegalovirus exposure and HLA in healthy donors. V dropped 5 bases and J dropped 3 bases, with 7 bases sitting between them. Germline V CDR1 and CDR2: SEHNR, FQNEAQ (reference sequence). CDR3 length equals 12 residues. Primers: 60 Vbeta forward and 13 Jbeta reverse. Only in-frame clones appear in the TCRdb table, and some are missing; sequencing was by immunoSEQ multiplex PCR. The sample includes some 120,000 clones, 15% of them seen just once. Note on this clone: Its antigen is unknown.

The study, taken as a whole, reports: TRBV6-2, TRBV6-3 and some other V segments were unresolvable in 87-base-pair reads. V- and J-gene trimming in TCR beta was tied to a missense DCLRE1C variant by an analysis performed later.

V and J are TRBV7-9 and TRBJ1-2; D is unresolved. The specimen sequenced was PBMCs. This receptor was identified in a woman under 30 in good health and CMV-seronegative. The CDR3 sequence is CASSESYYGYTF. CDR3 bases: TGTGCCAGCAGCGAGAGCTACTATGGCTACACCTTC.